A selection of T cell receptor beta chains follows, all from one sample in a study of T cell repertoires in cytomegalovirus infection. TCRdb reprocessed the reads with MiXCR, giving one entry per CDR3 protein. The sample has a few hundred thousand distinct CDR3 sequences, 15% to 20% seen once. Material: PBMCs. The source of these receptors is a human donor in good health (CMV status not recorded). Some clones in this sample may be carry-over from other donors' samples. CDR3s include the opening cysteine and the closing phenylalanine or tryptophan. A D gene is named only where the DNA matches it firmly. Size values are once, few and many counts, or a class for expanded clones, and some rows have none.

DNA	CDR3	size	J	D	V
TGTGCTAGTGGTCCTCGGGATTTCCCCACAGATACGCAGTATTTT	CASGPRDFPTDTQYF	few	TRBJ2-3	-	TRBV12-5
TGTGCCAGCATAGTGGCAGGGGGTGAGGAGCAGTACTTC	CASIVAGGEEQYF	-	TRBJ2-7	TRBD1	TRBV2
TGTGCCAGCGGCCTGGGTACCGGGGAGCTGTTTTTT	CASGLGTGELFF	-	TRBJ2-2	-	TRBV6-8
TGTGCCAGCAGTGAATCCCGGACAGGGGTGTACGAGCAGTACTTC	CASSESRTGVYEQYF	-	TRBJ2-7	TRBD1	TRBV2
TGTGCCAGCTTGGGAAACCCGAACACTGAAGCTTTCTTT	CASLGNPNTEAFF	-	TRBJ1-1	-	TRBV5-6
TGCGCCAGCAGCCAAGGCCCGACTGGTATAGGCTACACCTTC	CASSQGPTGIGYTF	few	TRBJ1-2	-	TRBV4-1
TGTGCCAGCAGTCCGAGACTACACGGAGGGGTAATCGACGAGCAGTACTTC	CASSPRLHGGVIDEQYF	many	TRBJ2-7	-	TRBV12-3/TRBV12-4
TGTGCCAGCAGCTTTAAGGAATTTAATTCACCCCTCCACTTT	CASSFKEFNSPLHF	many	TRBJ1-6	-	TRBV7-2
TGTGCCAGCGTCCCAGGGACAGGAGGCAATCAGCCCCAGCATTTT	CASVPGTGGNQPQHF	few	TRBJ1-5	TRBD1	TRBV2
TGTGCCAGCACCTTAGACAGTAGCACAGATACGCAGTATTTT	CASTLDSSTDTQYF	-	TRBJ2-3	-	TRBV28
TGTGCCAGCAGTTTTGGTACTAGCGGGCTAGATACAGATACGCAGTATTTT	CASSFGTSGLDTDTQYF	-	TRBJ2-3	TRBD2	TRBV12-3/TRBV12-4
TGTGCCAGCAGTGTGGAGGGTTACACCGGGGAGCTGTTTTTT	CASSVEGYTGELFF	-	TRBJ2-2	-	TRBV2
TGTGCCAGCAGCGGAAATAGCGGGGGGGACAATGAGCAGTTCTTC	CASSGNSGGDNEQFF	-	TRBJ2-1	TRBD2	TRBV9
TGTGCCAGCAGCTTAGGGGGAAGAAGTTATAGCAATCAGCCCCAGCATTTT	CASSLGGRSYSNQPQHF	many	TRBJ1-5	-	TRBV7-2